Presented here are 16 T cell receptor beta chains from one specimen sequenced in a study of blood T cell repertoires in COVID-19. This table comes from immunoSEQ multiplex PCR, and its TCRdb copy is limited to in-frame clones, with some not included. Of 150,000 or so clones listed, more than 80% were seen once; the top ten hold less than 5.5%. The sequencing sample was made of PBMCs or T cells enriched from blood (not recorded which). The origin of the receptors is a man in his fifties who had recovered from COVID-19.

V is TRBV27 and J is TRBJ2-7; 10 nucleotides line up with TRBD1. With V trimmed by 3 bases and J by 3 bases, 2 bases remained unmatched. This CDR3 spans 14 amino acids. Per the germline V gene, CDR1 is MNHEY and CDR2 is SMNVEV (reference sequence). CDR3 sequence (DNA): TGTGCCAGCAGTTTCGGACAGGGGGGCTACGAGCAGTACTTC. Translated, it gives CASSFGQGGYEQYF.

This clone was recorded at least ten times. The chain uses TRBV6-6 and TRBJ2-7; 7 bases line up with TRBD2. Germline CDR1 and CDR2: MNHNY and SVGAGI (reference sequence). V trimming: 5 bases; J trimming: 3 bases; junction bases outside the gene matches: 4. The CDR3 contains 13 residues. The CDR3 loop reads CASSGRGDYEQYV. CDR3 coding DNA: TGTGCCAGCAGTGGTCGGGGGGACTACGAGCAGTACGTC.

This clone was detected only once. The V call is TRBV27, the J call TRBJ2-1; TRBD2 matches at 9 bases. The germline V gene encodes CDR1 MNHEY and CDR2 SMNVEV (reference sequence). V shed 6 bases and J 4 bases; nucleotides not matched to a gene: 7. The CDR3 loop spans 15 amino acids. CDR3 bases: TGTGCCAGCAGGGAACGCGGGGGGGCTTACAATGAGCAGTTCTTC. Translated: CASRERGGAYNEQFF.

As DNA, the CDR3 is TGCGCCAGCAGCGCCGCCACCGGGACAGGGGCCACAGATACGCAGTATTTT. Encoded protein: CASSAATGTGATDTQYF. V usage is TRBV5-1 and J usage is TRBJ2-3, with TRBD1 identical over 10 bases. The junction had 10 bases not matched to a gene; V was cut back by 4 bases and J by 2 bases. CDR3 length equals 17 residues. Germline V gene data show CDR1 as SGHRS and CDR2 as YFSETQ.

This sequence joins TRBV3-1 (or the pseudogene TRBV3-2) and TRBJ2-1, with TRBD2 matching over 10 bases. Per germline, CDR1 LGHDT and CDR2 YNNKEL (reference sequence). The ends lost 0 bases at V and 4 bases at J; junction bases unmatched: 15. The CDR3 loop spans 20 amino acids. CDR3: CASSQDLIGASGGRYNEQFF. The DNA for the CDR3 is TGTGCCAGCAGCCAAGATCTTATAGGAGCTAGCGGGGGCCGGTACAATGAGCAGTTCTTC.

This clone was seen a single time. The genes are TRBV18 and TRBJ1-2, with D perhaps TRBD1 (5 bases). Trimming shortened V by 3 bases and J by 6 bases, and 11 bases separated the two germline ends. Germline assignment: CDR1 KGHSH and CDR2 LQKENI. The length of the CDR3 is 13 residues. The CDR3 region has the DNA TGTGCCAGCTCACCCGGACATGCTGATGGCTACACCTTC. Protein: CASSPGHADGYTF.

The V call is TRBV15, the J call TRBJ1-1; D might be TRBD1 (5 bases). Trimming stripped 1 base from V and 3 bases from J, with 9 bases between. Germline CDR1 reads LNHNV; CDR2 reads YYDKDF (reference sequence). This CDR3 region has 14 residues. The CDR3 here is CATSRGRGDTEAFF. The CDR3 coding sequence is TGTGCCACCAGCAGAGGACGGGGGGACACTGAAGCTTTCTTT. The complete variable domain, with remaining parts taken from reference TRBV15 and TRBJ1-1, reads DAMVIQNPRYQVTQFGKPVTLSCSQTLNHNVMYWYQQKSSQAPKLLFHYYDKDFNNEADTPDNFQSRRPNTSFCFLDIRSPGLGDTAMYLCATSRGRGDTEAFFGQGTRLTVV.

This clone was recorded a few times. This chain uses TRBV18 with TRBJ1-6; TRBD1 matches at 8 bases. The V segment lost 5 bases and the J segment 6 bases; nucleotides outside the gene matches: 6. The germline V gene encodes CDR1 KGHSH and CDR2 LQKENI. This CDR3 comprises 15 residues. CDR3 sequence (DNA): TGTGCCAGCTCATCTACAGGGGGTGTTAATTCACCCCTCCACTTT. It is translated as CASSSTGGVNSPLHF.

This chain connects TRBV5-5 to TRBJ2-1, with 9 bases matching TRBD2. Germline CDR1 and CDR2: SGHKS and YYEKEE (reference sequence). V lost 4 bases, J lost 6 bases, and 2 bases stayed unmatched. The CDR3 totals 13 residues. In DNA, the CDR3 is TGTGCCAGCAGCATACTAGCGGGCAATGAGCAGTTCTTC. The encoded protein is CASSILAGNEQFF.

V gene TRBV4-2 combines with J gene TRBJ2-2, with D maybe TRBD1 (6 bases). The CDR3 extends over 16 amino acids. The V gene's germline CDR1 is LGHNA and CDR2 YNFKEQ. The V end lost 3 bases, the J end lost 4 bases, and 15 bases lay between the germline ends. The CDR3 region has the DNA TGTGCCAGCAGCCAGCCATTAACAGGGCTCACCGGGGAGCTGTTTTTT. This gives the protein CASSQPLTGLTGELFF.

This clone was found once. The CDR3 nucleotides read TGTGCCAGCAGCTCCCCTACAGGGGGAGATGGCTATGGCTACACCTTC. It yields the protein CASSSPTGGDGYGYTF. The chain uses TRBV7-3 and TRBJ1-2; 8 bases map to TRBD1. The CDR3 covers 16 residues. The junction had 11 bases not matched to a gene; V was cut back by 4 bases and J by 4 bases. In germline, CDR1 is SGHTA, CDR2 FQGTGA. The entire variable domain, with the rest obtained from reference TRBV7-3 and TRBJ1-2, is as follows: GAGVSQTPSNKVTEKGKYVELRCDPISGHTALYWYRQSLGQGPEFLIYFQGTGAADDSGLPNDRFFAVRPEGSVSTLKIQRTERGDSAVYLCASSSPTGGDGYGYTFGSGTRLTVV.

The chain has TRBV15 and TRBJ2-3, with D uncertain. The ends were cut back, 7 bases at V and 4 bases at J, with 15 bases in the middle. CDR1 is LNHNV, CDR2 YYDKDF, per germline (reference sequence). The CDR3 has 14 residues. The CDR3 coding sequence is TGTGCCACCACCTCCCGGAGCCCTCCAGATACGCAGTATTTT. Translating it yields CATTSRSPPDTQYF.

The chain is built from TRBV19 and TRBJ1-5; a weak D match, TRBD1 (6 bases). Germline V gives CDR1 LNHDA, CDR2 SQIVND (reference sequence). This CDR3 is built from 16 residues. Trimming shortened V by 4 bases and J by 5 bases, and 18 bases separated the two germline ends. The CDR3 coding sequence is TGTGCCAGTAGTAGACCCGGTGGGACATTACATCAGCCCCAGCATTTT. This codes for CASSRPGGTLHQPQHF. Supplemented by reference TRBV19 and TRBJ1-5, the full variable domain reads DGGITQSPKYLFRKEGQNVTLSCEQNLNHDAMYWYRQDPGQGLRLIYYSQIVNDFQKGDIAEGYSVSREKKESFPLTVTSAQKNPTAFYLCASSRPGGTLHQPQHFGDGTRLSIL.

The chain couples TRBV19 to TRBJ1-4; no clear D. With 3 bases removed from V and 6 bases from J, the gap between germline ends came to 11 bases. Germline V gene sequence: CDR1 LNHDA, CDR2 SQIVND (reference sequence). This CDR3 spans 14 amino acids. Here the CDR3 DNA reads TGTGCCAGTAGTATCCCCGGGTTAGATGAAAAACTGTTTTTT. This translates into CASSIPGLDEKLFF. Together with reference TRBV19 and TRBJ1-4, the CDR3 gives the full variable domain: DGGITQSPKYLFRKEGQNVTLSCEQNLNHDAMYWYRQDPGQGLRLIYYSQIVNDFQKGDIAEGYSVSREKKESFPLTVTSAQKNPTAFYLCASSIPGLDEKLFFGSGTQLSVL.

The J gene is TRBJ1-5, the V gene TRBV28, with no clear D. CDR1 MDHEN and CDR2 SYDVKM come from the germline V gene. V lost 6 bases to trimming and J lost 4 bases, with 10 bases between them. This CDR3 spans 13 amino acids. CDR3 DNA: TGTGCCAGCAGCAGTCGCCCTAATCAGCCCCAGCATTTT. It is translated as CASSSRPNQPQHF.

The chain has TRBV5-4 and TRBJ1-3, with D unresolved. In germline, CDR1 is SGHNT, CDR2 YYREEE (reference sequence). The CDR3 length is 13 residues. Trimming removed 3 bases at V and 0 bases at J, with 4 bases between. The CDR3 bases are TGTGCCAGCAGCTCCTTCTCTGGAAACACCATATATTTT. The encoded protein is CASSSFSGNTIYF.